This T cell receptor beta chain was obtained from a study of blood T cell repertoires in COVID-19. Across the study: Specimens from acute and convalescent COVID-19 originated in the United States, Italy and Spain. T cells, B-cell-depleted T cells, or PBMCs provided the cDNA or gDNA that served as material.

In the authors' methods: Estimated nucleated cell counts came from reference gene primer amplification. Generated by immunoSEQ multiplex PCR, the TCRdb table keeps only in-frame clones and is missing some. V and J calls and clone size are given by that table; D and trimming were obtained from the DNA. Found here are 100,000 or so clones, 85% to 95% of them singletons; the top ten hold about 5.9%. Sequencing used peripheral blood. This receptor was obtained from a woman in her fifties or sixties with active COVID-19.

The CDR3 spells CASSIGTGIYKNTEAFF. The CDR3 DNA reads TGTGCCAGTAGTATCGGGACAGGGATTTATAAGAACACTGAAGCTTTCTTT. The genes are TRBV19 and TRBJ1-1; 9 bases match TRBD1. Losses at the gene ends were 3 bases for V and 1 base for J; bases not matched to a gene: 9. CDR3 length equals 17 residues. The V gene's germline CDR1 is LNHDA and CDR2 SQIVND (reference sequence).